The next 25 T cell receptor beta chains were all read from a single sample in a study of PD-1 blockade in classical Hodgkin lymphoma (dated by TCRdb to about 2020). The time point tag for this specimen amounts to: cycle 4 day 1 (C4D1), after around six weeks of nivolumab. Every trial patient had relapsed following autologous stem cell transplantation, and prior brentuximab vedotin exposure was what differed among cohorts A, B and C. Receptor amplification or capture employed the immunoSEQ multiplex PCR assay. Not all clones reach the TCRdb copy of this immuneACCESS table, which keeps in-frame sequences only. Checked studies attribute under half of the gap to unresolved V genes and leave the rest unexplained. A total of fewer than 55,000 clones appear in this sample, approximately 80% of them only once. The ten largest clones represent 15% to 20% of the sample. Sample: peripheral blood mononuclear cells (PBMCs), taken before the fourth cycle of nivolumab. The receptors derive from a human donor with classical Hodgkin lymphoma.

The chain combines TRBV7-2 with TRBJ1-4; 9 nucleotides align to TRBD1. V lost 1 base and J lost 5; bases outside the gene matches: 5. The CDR3 length is 16 residues. Germline CDR1 is SGHTA and CDR2 is FQGNSA. This CDR3 reads CASSLVRGTGNEKLFF. CDR3 in DNA: TGTGCCAGCAGCTTAGTCCGGGGGACAGGGAATGAAAAACTGTTTTTT.

J is TRBJ2-7 and V is TRBV7-9; 7 bases align to TRBD2. CDR3 size: 14 residues. Germline loops: CDR1 SEHNR, CDR2 FQNEAQ (reference sequence). Trimming took 5 bases from V and 7 from J; bases not matched to a gene: 11. This CDR3 reads CASSGRASLGEQYF. The CDR3 DNA reads TGTGCCAGCAGCGGGAGGGCCTCCTTGGGAGAGCAGTACTTC. Using reference TRBV7-9 and TRBJ2-7 for the parts outside the CDR3, the full variable domain is DTGVSQNPRHKITKRGQNVTFRCDPISEHNRLYWYRQTLGQGPEFLTYFQNEAQLEKSRLLSDRFSAERPKGSFSTLEIQRTEQGDSAMYLCASSGRASLGEQYFGPGTRLTVT.

The chain couples TRBV7-1 to TRBJ1-6; D not resolved. TRBV7-1 is identified as an open reading frame with a role that is uncertain. V was pared by 5 bases and J by 10 bases, with 12 bases between. The CDR3 spans 13 residues. The CDR3 nucleotides read TGTGCCAGCAGCCTATTCGCTGAGTCACCCCTCCACTTT. This sequence encodes CASSLFAESPLHF.

The V and J genes are TRBV5-1 and TRBJ2-1; 14 bases fit TRBD2. The CDR3 totals 18 residues. CDR1 SGHRS and CDR2 YFSETQ come from the germline V gene. J lost 8 bases, V lost 4 bases, and 14 bases had no gene match. In DNA, the CDR3 is TGCGCCAGCAGCACTGCTCCGGGACTAGCGGGAGATAGTGATGAGCAGTTCTTC. Encoded protein: CASSTAPGLAGDSDEQFF.

V usage is TRBV28 and J usage is TRBJ1-5; no clear D. Germline CDR1 MDHEN, CDR2 SYDVKM. Trimming removed 3 bases from V and 7 bases from J, with 13 bases in between. The CDR3 covers 14 residues. CDR3 DNA sequence: TGTGCCAGCAGTTTCGGCCAAGCGAGGCAGCCCCAGCATTTT. This gives the protein CASSFGQARQPQHF.

CDR3 loop: CASSSVRGRYQETQYF. CDR3 sequence (DNA): TGTGCCAGCAGCTCTGTTCGGGGGCGGTACCAAGAGACCCAGTACTTC. The genes are TRBV11-2 and TRBJ2-5, with D perhaps assigned TRBD1 or TRBD2 (6 bases each). The ends were cut back, 4 bases at V and 0 bases at J, with 15 bases in the middle. The germline V gene has CDR1 SGHAT and CDR2 FQNNGV. The CDR3 runs to 16 residues.

This chain links TRBV2 with TRBJ2-6, with 7 bases fitting TRBD1. The CDR3 length is 16 residues. Trimming at V came to 5 bases and at J to 2 bases, leaving 6 bases not matched to a gene. Germline V gene data show CDR1 as SNHLY and CDR2 as FYNNEI. Here the CDR3 reads CASSWDRGTGANVLTF. Written as DNA, the CDR3 is TGTGCCAGCAGTTGGGACAGAGGAACTGGGGCCAACGTCCTGACTTTC.

The chain recombines TRBV27 with TRBJ2-3; 12 positions agree with TRBD1. CDR3 length: 15 amino acids. Germline values: CDR1 MNHEY, CDR2 SMNVEV (reference sequence). V dropped 5 bases and J dropped 4; count of bases not matched to a gene: 4. The CDR3 spells CASSTGTGGADTQYF. DNA of the CDR3: TGTGCCAGCAGTACCGGGACAGGGGGCGCAGATACGCAGTATTTT.

This chain connects TRBV6-1 to TRBJ1-3, with D perhaps matching TRBD1 (5 bases). Germline V gene lookup returns CDR1 MNHNS and CDR2 SASEGT. Trimming stripped 3 bases from V and 2 bases from J, with 8 bases between. The CDR3 totals 14 residues. CDR3 protein: CASSDRAPGNTIYF. The CDR3 coding sequence is TGTGCCAGCAGTGACAGGGCCCCTGGAAACACCATATATTTT.

This clone has more than one count but fewer than ten. This sequence joins TRBV7-9 and TRBJ1-2; 9 nucleotides match TRBD1. The CDR3 totals 14 residues. Germline V gene data show CDR1 as SEHNR and CDR2 as FQNEAQ (reference sequence). V trimming: 5 bases; J trimming: 7 bases; junction bases outside the gene matches: 8. CDR3 sequence reads: CASSQGQGGGGYTF. The CDR3 region has the DNA TGTGCCAGCAGCCAGGGACAGGGAGGTGGTGGCTACACCTTC.

The chain combines TRBV9 with TRBJ2-2; tentative D call: TRBD1 (5 bases). Trimming pared 2 bases from V and 2 bases from J, leaving 13 bases between. The CDR3 contains 16 residues. CDR1 is SGDLS and CDR2 is YYNGEE in the germline V gene. CDR3 DNA: TGTGCCAGCAGCGTGTCCCTGACAGCAAACACCGGGGAGCTGTTTTTT. Encoded protein: CASSVSLTANTGELFF.

V is TRBV11-2 and J is TRBJ2-1; 16 bases fit TRBD2. The CDR3 has 15 residues. V lost 5 bases to trimming and J lost 10 bases; unmatched junction nucleotides: 5. Germline V CDR1 and CDR2: SGHAT, FQNNGV. CDR3 DNA: TGTGCCAGCAGCGGGGGACTAGCGGGAGGGAGAGAGCAGTTCTTC. It codes for CASSGGLAGGREQFF.

The chain's CDR3 is CASNSDRDRLGEQYF. As DNA, the CDR3 is TGTGCCAGCAACTCCGACCGGGACAGGCTTGGCGAGCAGTACTTC. The chain joins TRBV12-1 to TRBJ2-7; TRBD1 is the table's D call, not checked against the DNA. TRBV12-1 is given as a pseudogene. The CDR3 loop spans 15 amino acids.

V and J are TRBV4-3 and TRBJ2-1; D gene uncertain. Germline CDR1 LGHNA, CDR2 YSLEER. This CDR3 is 19 amino acids long. V was clipped by 0 bases and J by 3 bases, with 21 bases between them. CDR3 DNA: TGCGCCAGCAGCCAAGAGACCCTCTTTAGTACATCGGACTACAATGAGCAGTTCTTC. Translated: CASSQETLFSTSDYNEQFF.

The chain employs TRBV4-3 and TRBJ2-1, with a possible D match to TRBD2 (6 bases). The CDR3 contains 19 residues. The germline gives CDR1 LGHNA, CDR2 YSLEER. V was clipped by 1 base and J by 0 bases, with 19 bases between them. The CDR3 reads CASSQGDWLELSSYNEQFF. Written as DNA, the CDR3 is TGCGCCAGCAGCCAAGGGGACTGGCTGGAATTGAGCTCCTACAATGAGCAGTTCTTC.

The chain couples TRBV11-2 to TRBJ2-3; D ambiguous. The CDR3 covers 15 residues. Germline CDR1 is SGHAT and CDR2 is FQNNGV. V was pared by 0 bases and J by 0 bases, with 7 bases between. CDR3 sequence: CASSLERPSTDTQYF. CDR3 DNA sequence: TGTGCCAGCAGCTTAGAAAGGCCTAGCACAGATACGCAGTATTTT.

A few counts support this clone. The rearrangement joins TRBV6-5 to TRBJ2-2; possible D gene TRBD1, 6 bases. CDR1 and CDR2 from the germline V gene are MNHEY and SVGAGI. CDR3 size: 16 residues. V lost 2 bases to trimming and J lost 4 bases, with 14 bases between them. The CDR3 protein is CASSYRQATGTGELFF. The DNA of the CDR3 is TGTGCCAGCAGTTACCGACAGGCCACGGGCACCGGGGAGCTGTTTTTT.

The genes are TRBV5-1 and TRBJ2-2, with 7 bases matching TRBD1. CDR3 size: 15 residues. Per the germline V gene, CDR1 is SGHRS and CDR2 is YFSETQ. Trimming cost V 3 bases and J 4 bases; bases outside gene matches: 6. The CDR3 sequence is CASSSWTGPTGELFF. CDR3 DNA sequence: TGCGCCAGCAGCTCGTGGACAGGCCCCACCGGGGAGCTGTTTTTT. Combining the CDR3 with reference TRBV5-1 and TRBJ2-2 gives the whole variable domain KAGVTQTPRYLIKTRGQQVTLSCSPISGHRSVSWYQQTPGQGLQFLFEYFSETQRNKGNFPGRFSGRQFSNSRSEMNVSTLELGDSALYLCASSSWTGPTGELFFGEGSRLTVL.

This chain connects TRBV5-4 to TRBJ2-3, with unresolved D. This CDR3 has 15 amino acids. The V and J ends lost 6 bases and 0 bases respectively, with 14 bases between them. Germline V CDR1 and CDR2: SGHNT, YYREEE (reference sequence). CDR3 coding DNA: TGTGCCAGCACCATACTCGGTGGTAGCACAGATACGCAGTATTTT. Protein product: CASTILGGSTDTQYF.

The rearrangement uses TRBV5-5 and TRBJ2-1; D possibly matches TRBD1 or TRBD2 (5 bases each). The CDR3 length is 16 residues. Germline loops: CDR1 SGHKS, CDR2 YYEKEE (reference sequence). Between the trimmed V and J ends, which lost 1 base and 4 bases, there was a span of 15 bases. CDR3 sequence (DNA): TGTGCCAGCAGCTTGCTTGGGACCTCGGAGTACAATGAGCAGTTCTTC. Protein: CASSLLGTSEYNEQFF.

The chain links TRBV5-4 to TRBJ2-7; D gene uncertain. The CDR3 is 11 residues long. Germline V gene lookup returns CDR1 SGHNT and CDR2 YYREEE (reference sequence). The V end was cut by 2 bases, the J end by 5 bases, with 5 bases between. As DNA, the CDR3 is TGTGCCAGCAGCTTAGGTCACGAGCAGTACTTC. Its protein is CASSLGHEQYF.

The genes are TRBV19 and TRBJ1-5, with D tentatively TRBD1 (5 bases). This CDR3 comprises 17 residues. The V gene lost 2 bases and the J gene lost 7 bases, with 21 bases spanning the gap. The germline gives CDR1 LNHDA, CDR2 SQIVND (reference sequence). The CDR3 is CASSIRGGGNGRQPQHF. In nucleotides, the CDR3 is TGTGCCAGTAGTATAAGAGGTGGGGGGAACGGAAGACAGCCCCAGCATTTT.

As regards this clone: A much larger clone lies a single base off, so this may be a read error. This same CDR3 is encoded by further DNA sequences in the sample. V and J are TRBV6-4 and TRBJ1-2; maybe TRBD1 (5 bases). The germline V gene has CDR1 MRHNA and CDR2 SNTAGT. The length of the CDR3 is 16 residues. The CDR3, as DNA: TGTGCCAGCAGTGACTCGGTGGGACCCCTCCCGTATGGCTACACCTTT. It encodes CASSDSVGPLPYGYTF.

The rearrangement links TRBV9 to TRBJ1-4, with 7 positions matching TRBD1. The CDR3 spans 16 residues. The V gene's germline CDR1 is SGDLS and CDR2 YYNGEE. V trimming: 0 bases; J trimming: 5 bases; junction bases outside the gene matches: 7. The CDR3 loop is CASSVGSSTGNEKLFF. The CDR3 DNA reads TGTGCCAGCAGCGTAGGTTCCTCGACAGGGAATGAAAAACTGTTTTTT.

The V gene is TRBV27, the J gene TRBJ2-1, with 8 bases identical to TRBD1. This CDR3 contains 14 residues. In germline, CDR1 is MNHEY, CDR2 SMNVEV (reference sequence). V lost 5 bases, J lost 6 bases, and 6 bases stayed unmatched. This CDR3 is CASSGTGPFNEQFF. CDR3 nucleotides: TGTGCCAGCAGTGGGACAGGCCCCTTCAATGAGCAGTTCTTC.